Each of the 17 T cell receptor beta chains below was sequenced from the same sample in a study of blood T cell repertoires in COVID-19. The protocol was immunoSEQ multiplex PCR, while the TCRdb copy is restricted to in-frame clones and leaves out a portion. The data contain roughly 160,000 clones, 90% to 95% of them seen just once; the ten biggest clones take up 0.45% to 0.65%. The sample consisted of peripheral blood. These receptors were taken from a man aged 45-65 years with acute or convalescent COVID-19.

V is TRBV7-2 and J is TRBJ1-1, with 8 bases matching TRBD1. Germline-derived CDR1 and CDR2 are SGHTA and FQGNSA. CDR3 size: 15 residues. V shed 5 bases, J shed 4 bases, and the junction held 9 bases outside the gene matches. The CDR3 sequence is CASSPWTGRTTEAFF. The DNA for the CDR3 is TGTGCCAGCAGCCCCTGGACAGGGAGGACCACTGAAGCTTTCTTT. Full variable domain (remainder filled in from reference TRBV7-2 and TRBJ1-1): GAGVSQSPSNKVTEKGKDVELRCDPISGHTALYWYRQSLGQGLEFLIYFQGNSAPDKSGLPSDRFSAERTGGSVSTLTIQRTQQEDSAVYLCASSPWTGRTTEAFFGQGTRLTVV.

The rearrangement links TRBV20-1 to TRBJ1-1; D perhaps matches TRBD1 (6 bases). V lost 6 bases, J lost 1 base, and 15 bases lay in between. The germline gives CDR1 DFQATT, CDR2 SNEGSKA (reference sequence). The CDR3 contains 14 residues. The CDR3 DNA follows: TGCAGTGCCAGTCAAGGGGGGGCGAACACTGAAGCTTTCTTT. Encoded protein: CSASQGGANTEAFF.

The V call is TRBV7-2, the J call TRBJ2-4; perhaps TRBD2 as D (6 bases). The CDR3 loop spans 13 amino acids. Trimming stripped 4 bases from V and 6 bases from J, with 10 bases between. CDR1 and CDR2 (germline): SGHTA, FQGNSA. DNA of the CDR3: TGTGCCAGCAGCTGGGGACTTTTAAACATTCAGTACTTC. Translated: CASSWGLLNIQYF. The whole variable domain, remainder taken from reference TRBV7-2 and TRBJ2-4, is GAGVSQSPSNKVTEKGKDVELRCDPISGHTALYWYRQSLGQGLEFLIYFQGNSAPDKSGLPSDRFSAERTGGSVSTLTIQRTQQEDSAVYLCASSWGLLNIQYFGAGTRLSVL.

The rearrangement links TRBV28 to TRBJ1-2; D is undetermined. V lost 11 bases to trimming and J lost 4 bases, with 11 bases between them. The CDR3 has 11 amino acids. Germline-derived CDR1 and CDR2 are MDHEN and SYDVKM. DNA of the CDR3: TGTGCCTGGGGAGGGAGCTATGGCTACACCTTC. It encodes CAWGGSYGYTF.

The V call is TRBV6-1, the J call TRBJ2-4; D not certain. The CDR3 covers 12 residues. Germline V gene sequence: CDR1 MNHNS, CDR2 SASEGT. V was clipped by 2 bases and J by 16 bases, with 15 bases between them. The CDR3 coding sequence is TGTGCCAGCAGTGAACCTGGGCAGCCCGCTTACTTC. This encodes CASSEPGQPAYF.

The rearrangement joins TRBV28 to TRBJ1-4; maybe TRBD1 (5 bases). CDR3 length: 15 residues. Per the germline V gene, CDR1 is MDHEN and CDR2 is SYDVKM. V dropped 2 bases and J dropped 11 bases, with 18 bases sitting between them. CDR3 loop: CASSLGPLGQGKLFF. CDR3 in DNA: TGTGCCAGCAGTTTAGGGCCCTTGGGGCAAGGTAAACTGTTTTTT.

This sequence joins TRBV10-3 and TRBJ2-1; tentatively, D is TRBD1 (5 bases). Looked up from germline, CDR1 is ENHRY and CDR2 is SYGVKD. Between the trimmed V and J ends, which lost 0 bases and 4 bases, there was a span of 10 bases. This CDR3 has 15 residues. The CDR3 nucleotides are TGTGCCATCAGTGAGTCAGGAAGGGGATACAATGAGCAGTTCTTC. It specifies CAISESGRGYNEQFF.

The rearrangement joins TRBV28 to TRBJ2-2; 9 nucleotides line up with TRBD1. The V gene's germline CDR1 is MDHEN and CDR2 SYDVKM. CDR3 length equals 15 residues. V shed 6 bases, J shed 3 bases, and the junction held 5 bases outside the gene matches. CDR3 sequence (DNA): TGTGCCAGCAGCCGGGGACAGGGCTACACCGGGGAGCTGTTTTTT. This gives the protein CASSRGQGYTGELFF.

This chain uses TRBV27 with TRBJ2-5, with D perhaps TRBD1 (5 bases). The CDR3 spans 15 residues. The germline V and J ends were trimmed by 8 bases and 2 bases, with 18 bases remaining between them. Germline V gene sequence: CDR1 MNHEY, CDR2 SMNVEV (reference sequence). For the CDR3, the DNA is TGTGCCAGCGGTCCCCAGGGCGCCTATCAAGAGACCCAGTACTTC. It codes for CASGPQGAYQETQYF.

CDR3 residues: CASTNRRGLTGELFF. Written as DNA, the CDR3 is TGTGCCAGCACCAACAGGAGAGGACTAACCGGGGAGCTGTTTTTT. The rearrangement links TRBV6-6 to TRBJ2-2, with a possible D match to TRBD2 (6 bases). Trimming cost V 7 bases and J 5 bases, with 17 bases left between them. Germline assignment: CDR1 MNHNY and CDR2 SVGAGI (reference sequence). This CDR3 is 15 amino acids long.

The chain uses TRBV27 and TRBJ1-1; weak D call: TRBD1 (6 bases). CDR1 and CDR2 (germline): MNHEY, SMNVEV (reference sequence). Deletions cut 4 bases from V and 4 bases from J, with 16 bases between. This CDR3 has 15 residues. This CDR3 is CASSSPGHRATEAFF. CDR3 coding DNA: TGTGCCAGCAGTTCTCCGGGACACCGGGCCACTGAAGCTTTCTTT.

The chain employs TRBV18 and TRBJ2-7; TRBD2 aligns across 12 bases. Germline assignment: CDR1 KGHSH and CDR2 LQKENI. The CDR3 covers 14 residues. J was trimmed by 3 bases and V by 3 bases; bases with no gene match: 0. The CDR3 reads CASSPGLAGYEQYF. In DNA, the CDR3 is TGTGCCAGCTCACCGGGACTAGCGGGCTACGAGCAGTACTTC. Full variable domain (remainder filled in from reference TRBV18 and TRBJ2-7): NAGVMQNPRHLVRRRGQEARLRCSPMKGHSHVYWYRQLPEEGLKFMVYLQKENIIDESGMPKERFSAEFPKEGPSILRIQQVVRGDSAAYFCASSPGLAGYEQYFGPGTRLTVT.

The CDR3 here is CAISDVSEAAGYTF. Here the CDR3 DNA reads TGTGCCATCAGTGATGTTTCTGAGGCGGCTGGCTACACCTTC. The V call is TRBV10-3, the J call TRBJ1-2; D not resolved. This CDR3 comprises 14 residues. Germline V lookup: CDR1 ENHRY, CDR2 SYGVKD. Trimming cost V 3 bases and J 7 bases, with 15 bases left between them.

The chain recombines TRBV6-2 or TRBV6-3 with TRBJ2-5, with D possibly TRBD2 on 7 matching bases. CDR1 is MNHEY, CDR2 SVGEGT, per germline. Trimming left V 6 bases short and J 1 base short, with 27 bases between. The CDR3 consists of 19 residues. The CDR3 protein is CASRPSKGWAGAFQETQYF. The CDR3 nucleotides are TGTGCCAGCAGACCTAGCAAGGGGTGGGCGGGGGCCTTCCAAGAGACCCAGTACTTC.

The chain combines TRBV7-2 with TRBJ2-7; TRBD1 aligns across 9 bases. This CDR3 comprises 15 residues. Trimming took 2 bases from V and 4 from J; bases not matched to a gene: 6. Germline V gives CDR1 SGHTA, CDR2 FQGNSA. DNA for the CDR3: TGTGCCAGCAGCTTAATTTCGGGACAGGGTTACGAGCAGTACTTC. This codes for CASSLISGQGYEQYF.

The CDR3 spells CASSFAGDYEQYV. DNA for the CDR3: TGTGCCAGCAGCTTTGCGGGGGATTACGAGCAGTACGTC. The chain couples TRBV11-2 to TRBJ2-7; 7 bases align to TRBD2. The V segment lost 3 bases and the J segment 4 bases; nucleotides outside the gene matches: 3. This CDR3 is built from 13 residues. Germline lookup yields CDR1 SGHAT and CDR2 FQNNGV.

The chain couples TRBV4-1 to TRBJ2-1; 8 nucleotides line up with TRBD2. The CDR3 has 16 amino acids. CDR1 is MGHRA, CDR2 YSYEKL, per germline. V lost 0 bases to trimming and J lost 5 bases; unmatched junction nucleotides: 6. CDR3 loop: CASSQDWGLDNNEQFF. CDR3 nucleotide sequence: TGCGCCAGCAGCCAAGATTGGGGACTAGACAACAATGAGCAGTTCTTC.